This TCR beta chain was documented in a study of T cell repertoires in cytomegalovirus infection (dated by TCRdb to about 2019). Notes on the research overall: The peptide stimulations were aimed at well-studied HLA-B-restricted epitopes as well as recently identified HLA-C-restricted CMV epitopes, whose presentation resists viral immunomodulation. Donor HLA type was relevant to the analysis, because carriage of CMV infection together with the matching HLA type was indicated by public TCR beta signatures. The paper as a whole reports these results and caveats: In the ex vivo response, HLA-C-restricted CMV-specific TCR beta clonotypes were dominant, and in two of eight donors the single most frequent clonotype came from this HLA-C-restricted group. In both this cohort and an independent cohort of 352 donors, the cumulative frequency of public TCR beta family members distinguished carriers of CMV infection plus the relevant HLA type.

V is cut by 1 base and J by 3 bases, and the space between the germline ends is 15 bases. The CDR3 runs 16 amino acids, cysteine and phenylalanine included. Only the CDR3 region is kept as DNA, spanning 48 bases read in frame from base 1. Via the germline V gene, CDR1 is SGHVS and CDR2 FNYEAQ. Sequenced using an Illumina HiSeq 1500. TCRdb ran its own pipeline on the public reads, namely fastp trimming at Q25 and MiXCR clone calling, and kept in-frame beta chains. Entries are consolidated by CDR3 protein sequence, retaining the most common genes and DNA. This sample lists 650,000 to 900,000 distinct CDR3 sequences; roughly 28% were detected once. The ten most abundant clones make up approximately 14% of the sample. The sample's treatment or condition, from its label and the paper: in vitro stimulation with specific CMV peptide epitopes to enrich CMV-specific T cells. About this clonotype: Its target antigen remains unknown. There are no base qualities to consult, and no much larger clone falls within one base.

The sequence was collected from a human donor in good health (CMV status not recorded). Some clones in this sample may be carry-over from other donors' samples. This specimen consisted of cultured CD8+ T cells from PBMCs, obtained from culture after CMV antigen stimulation. This sequence uses TRBV7-6 and TRBJ1-2; no D gene can be assigned with confidence. The CDR3 region has the sequence CASSLGVGEVDYGYTF. The DNA sequence is given as TGTGCCAGCAGCTTAGGGGTGGGTGAAGTTGACTATGGCTACACCTTC.